This T cell receptor (beta chain) was sequenced during a study of control samples from healthy donors and cancer patients (dated by TCRdb to 2020 to 2022). The CDR3 holds 17 amino acids from the cysteine to the phenylalanine. Kept here is only the CDR3 DNA, which spans 51 bases and is read in frame from base 1. V is trimmed back by 2 bases and J by 6 bases, and the junction contains 11 bases that no gene match accounts for. From the germline V gene, CDR1 is LGHNA and CDR2 is YNFKEQ. The library came from the immunoSEQ multiplex PCR assay. TCRdb took this table from immuneACCESS and kept in-frame rearrangements with V and J called. Such tables lack part of the clones; where checked against another copy, unresolved V genes explain under half of the gap, and the rest is unexplained. The sample table shows 190,000 or so clones, and approximately 95% are seen once. The top ten clones comprise about 1.6% of the sample.

Turning to this clone: Its cognate antigen has yet to be identified. Per-base quality was not reported, and no clone a single base away is much larger than it.

The chain uses TRBV4-2 and TRBJ2-2; 8 bases in the middle match TRBD2. What was sequenced was blood. The origin of this receptor is a man younger than 35 in good health. The DNA sequence is as follows: TGTGCCAGCAGCCAAACGACACGGGGGGGCGCCGCCGGGGAGCTGTTTTTT. Its amino acids are CASSQTTRGGAAGELFF.